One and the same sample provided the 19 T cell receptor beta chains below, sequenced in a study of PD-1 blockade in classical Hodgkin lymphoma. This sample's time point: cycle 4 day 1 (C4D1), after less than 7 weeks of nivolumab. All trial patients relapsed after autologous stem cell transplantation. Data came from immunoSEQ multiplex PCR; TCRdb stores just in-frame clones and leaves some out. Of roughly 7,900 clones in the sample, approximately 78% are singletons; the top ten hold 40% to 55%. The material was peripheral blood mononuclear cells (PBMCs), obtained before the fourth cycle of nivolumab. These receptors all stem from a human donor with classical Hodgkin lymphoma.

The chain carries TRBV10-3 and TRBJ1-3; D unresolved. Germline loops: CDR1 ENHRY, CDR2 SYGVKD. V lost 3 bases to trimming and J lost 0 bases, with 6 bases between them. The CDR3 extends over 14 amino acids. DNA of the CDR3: TGTGCCATCAGTGATCCAGACTCTGGAAACACCATATATTTT. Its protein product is CAISDPDSGNTIYF.

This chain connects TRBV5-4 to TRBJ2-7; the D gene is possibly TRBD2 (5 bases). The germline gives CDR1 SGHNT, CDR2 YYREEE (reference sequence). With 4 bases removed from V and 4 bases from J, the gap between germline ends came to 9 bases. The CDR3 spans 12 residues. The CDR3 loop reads CASSREGYEQYF. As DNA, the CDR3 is TGTGCCAGCAGCCGAGAGGGTTACGAGCAGTACTTC.

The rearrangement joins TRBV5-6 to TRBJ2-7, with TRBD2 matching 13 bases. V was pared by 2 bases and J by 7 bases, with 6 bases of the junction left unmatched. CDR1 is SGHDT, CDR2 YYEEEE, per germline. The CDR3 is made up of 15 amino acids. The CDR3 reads CASSLGLAGAREQYF. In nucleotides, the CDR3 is TGTGCCAGCAGCTTAGGACTAGCGGGGGCCCGGGAGCAGTACTTC.

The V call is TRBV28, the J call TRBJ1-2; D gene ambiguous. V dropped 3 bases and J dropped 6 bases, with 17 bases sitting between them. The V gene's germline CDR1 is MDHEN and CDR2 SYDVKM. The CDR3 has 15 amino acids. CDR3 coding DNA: TGTGCCAGCAGTTTTGTTCTTTCCCTCCCTCATGGCTACACCTTC. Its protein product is CASSFVLSLPHGYTF.

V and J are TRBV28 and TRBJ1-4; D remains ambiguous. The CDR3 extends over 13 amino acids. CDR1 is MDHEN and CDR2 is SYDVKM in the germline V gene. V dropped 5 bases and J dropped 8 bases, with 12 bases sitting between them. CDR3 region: CASSGRRWEKLFF. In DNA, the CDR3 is TGTGCCAGCAGTGGAAGGAGGTGGGAAAAACTGTTTTTT.

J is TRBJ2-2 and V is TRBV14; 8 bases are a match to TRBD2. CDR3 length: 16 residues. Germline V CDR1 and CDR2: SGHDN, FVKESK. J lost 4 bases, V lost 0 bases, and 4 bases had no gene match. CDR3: CASSQEAGVVTGELFF. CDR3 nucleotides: TGTGCCAGCAGCCAAGAAGCGGGAGTCGTCACCGGGGAGCTGTTTTTT.

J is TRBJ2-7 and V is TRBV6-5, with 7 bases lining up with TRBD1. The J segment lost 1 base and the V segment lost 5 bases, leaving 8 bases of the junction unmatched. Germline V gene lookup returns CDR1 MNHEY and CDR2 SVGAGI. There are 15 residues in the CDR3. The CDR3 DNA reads TGTGCCAGCAGTCCACAGGGGTCGGGGTCCTACGAGCAGTACTTC. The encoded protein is CASSPQGSGSYEQYF.

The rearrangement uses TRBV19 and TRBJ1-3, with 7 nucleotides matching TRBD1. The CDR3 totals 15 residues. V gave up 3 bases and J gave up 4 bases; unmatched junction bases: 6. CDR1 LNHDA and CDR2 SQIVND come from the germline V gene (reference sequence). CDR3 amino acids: CASSIDRALGNTIYF. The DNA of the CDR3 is TGTGCCAGTAGTATCGACAGGGCCCTCGGAAACACCATATATTTT.

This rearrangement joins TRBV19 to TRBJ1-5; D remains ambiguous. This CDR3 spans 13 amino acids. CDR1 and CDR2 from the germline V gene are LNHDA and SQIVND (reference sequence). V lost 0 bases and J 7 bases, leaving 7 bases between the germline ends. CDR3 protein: CASSIDGEQPQHF. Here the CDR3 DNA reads TGTGCCAGTAGTATAGATGGGGAACAGCCCCAGCATTTT.

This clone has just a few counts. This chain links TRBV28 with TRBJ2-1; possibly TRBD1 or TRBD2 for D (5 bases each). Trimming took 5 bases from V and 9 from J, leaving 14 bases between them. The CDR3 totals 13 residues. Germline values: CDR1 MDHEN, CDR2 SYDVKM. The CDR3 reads CASSENRDGEQFF. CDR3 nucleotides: TGTGCCAGCAGTGAAAATAGGGACGGTGAGCAGTTCTTC.

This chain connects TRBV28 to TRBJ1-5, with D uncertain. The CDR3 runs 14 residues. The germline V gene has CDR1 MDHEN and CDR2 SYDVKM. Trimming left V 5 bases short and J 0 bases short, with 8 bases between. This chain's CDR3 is CASSDGYSNQPQHF. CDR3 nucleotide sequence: TGTGCCAGCAGTGATGGATATAGCAATCAGCCCCAGCATTTT.

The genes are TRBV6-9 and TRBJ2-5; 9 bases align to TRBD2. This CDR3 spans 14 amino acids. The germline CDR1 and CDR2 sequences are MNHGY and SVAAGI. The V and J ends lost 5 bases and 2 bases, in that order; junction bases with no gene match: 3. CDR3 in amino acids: CASSRLAAQETQYF. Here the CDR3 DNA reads TGTGCCAGCAGTAGACTAGCGGCACAAGAGACCCAGTACTTC.

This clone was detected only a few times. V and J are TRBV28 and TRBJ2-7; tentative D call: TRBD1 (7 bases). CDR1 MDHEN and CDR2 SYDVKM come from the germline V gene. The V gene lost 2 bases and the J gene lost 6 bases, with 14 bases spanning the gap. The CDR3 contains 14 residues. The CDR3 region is CASSLAGTEREQYF. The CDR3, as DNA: TGTGCCAGCAGTTTAGCGGGGACAGAGCGCGAGCAGTACTTC.

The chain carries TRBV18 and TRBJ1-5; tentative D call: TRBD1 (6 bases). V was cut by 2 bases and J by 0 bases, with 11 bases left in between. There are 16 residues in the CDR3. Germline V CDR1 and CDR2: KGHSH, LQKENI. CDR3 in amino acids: CASSPTAGDSNQPQHF. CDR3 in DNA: TGTGCCAGCTCACCAACGGCAGGGGATAGCAATCAGCCCCAGCATTTT. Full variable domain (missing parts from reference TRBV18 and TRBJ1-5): NAGVMQNPRHLVRRRGQEARLRCSPMKGHSHVYWYRQLPEEGLKFMVYLQKENIIDESGMPKERFSAEFPKEGPSILRIQQVVRGDSAAYFCASSPTAGDSNQPQHFGDGTRLSIL.

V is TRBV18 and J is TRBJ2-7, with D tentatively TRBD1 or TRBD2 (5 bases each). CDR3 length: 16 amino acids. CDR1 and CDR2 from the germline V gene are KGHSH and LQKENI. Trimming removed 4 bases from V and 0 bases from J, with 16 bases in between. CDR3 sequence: CASSQESGTASYEQYF. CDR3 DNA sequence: TGTGCCAGCTCACAGGAATCCGGGACGGCCTCCTACGAGCAGTACTTC. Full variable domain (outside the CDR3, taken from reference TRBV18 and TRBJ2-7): NAGVMQNPRHLVRRRGQEARLRCSPMKGHSHVYWYRQLPEEGLKFMVYLQKENIIDESGMPKERFSAEFPKEGPSILRIQQVVRGDSAAYFCASSQESGTASYEQYFGPGTRLTVT.

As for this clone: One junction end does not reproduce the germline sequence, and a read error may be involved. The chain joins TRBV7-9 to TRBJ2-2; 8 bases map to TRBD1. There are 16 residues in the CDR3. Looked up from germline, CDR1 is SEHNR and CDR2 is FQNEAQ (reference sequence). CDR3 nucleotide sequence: TGCGCCAGCAGCCACGGAAGGGGACAGGACACCGGGGAGCTGTTTTTT. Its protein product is CASSHGRGQDTGELFF.

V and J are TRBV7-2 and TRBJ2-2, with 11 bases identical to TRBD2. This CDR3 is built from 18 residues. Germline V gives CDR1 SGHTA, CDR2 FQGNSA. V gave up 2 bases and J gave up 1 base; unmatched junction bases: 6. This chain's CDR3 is CASSLISGGVLNTGELFF. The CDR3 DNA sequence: TGTGCCAGCAGCTTAATTAGCGGGGGGGTCTTGAACACCGGGGAGCTGTTTTTT.

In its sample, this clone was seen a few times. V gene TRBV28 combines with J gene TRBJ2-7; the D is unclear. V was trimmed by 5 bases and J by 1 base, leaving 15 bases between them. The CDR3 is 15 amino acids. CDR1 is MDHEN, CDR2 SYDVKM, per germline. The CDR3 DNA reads TGTGCCAGCAGTGTCGCGCGAGTCACGTCCTACGAGCAGTACTTC. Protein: CASSVARVTSYEQYF.

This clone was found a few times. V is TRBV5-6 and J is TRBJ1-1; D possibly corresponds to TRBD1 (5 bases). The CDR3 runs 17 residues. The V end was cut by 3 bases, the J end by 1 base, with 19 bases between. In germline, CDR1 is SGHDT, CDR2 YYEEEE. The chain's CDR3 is CASSYSGTDETNTEAFF. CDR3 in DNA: TGTGCCAGCAGCTACTCCGGGACGGATGAGACGAACACTGAAGCTTTCTTT.